This T cell receptor (beta chain) emerged from a study of PD-L1 blockade in urothelial cancer. Study-level information: Patients arrived having already received 0 to 3 prior chemotherapy regimens.

Time point meaning: peripheral blood 6 weeks after treatment start. This CDR3 is built from 15 residues. Germline V gene lookup returns CDR1 SGHTA and CDR2 FQGTGA. Losses at the gene ends were 5 bases for V and 4 bases for J; bases not matched to a gene: 4. Profiling relied on immunoSEQ multiplex PCR, and the TCRdb table lists in-frame clones only, not all of them. The sample lists tens of thousands of clones, 88% occurring once. This material consisted of PBMCs, taken around atezolizumab (anti-PD-L1) treatment. The V and J genes are TRBV7-3 and TRBJ2-7; 14 nucleotides line up with TRBD2. This receptor was obtained from a man aged 60 to 69 with urothelial cancer. CDR3 region: CASSVGTSGGYEQYF. The CDR3 DNA is TGTGCCAGCAGCGTAGGGACTAGCGGGGGATACGAGCAGTACTTC.